Following are 2 T cell receptor beta chains from one sample sequenced in a study of cytotoxic CD8 clonotypes in ibrutinib-treated CLL. The repertoire was sequenced with immunoSEQ multiplex PCR; TCRdb's copy has only in-frame clones and lacks some. Among approximately 91,000 clones listed, about 76% were seen once. The sample was PBMCs, taken after 12 months of ibrutinib treatment. The receptors shown here come from a human donor with chronic lymphocytic leukemia.

The V call is TRBV7-2, the J call TRBJ2-1; D uncertain. The germline V gene encodes CDR1 SGHTA and CDR2 FQGNSA. The CDR3 length is 15 residues. The ends were cut back, 2 bases at V and 1 base at J, with 9 bases in the middle. The CDR3, as DNA: TGTGCCAGCAGCTTAAATCCTAATTCCTACAATGAGCAGTTCTTC. Its translation is CASSLNPNSYNEQFF.

This clone was found many times. This chain connects TRBV19 to TRBJ2-7; D not resolved. The V gene lost 6 bases and the J gene lost 4 bases, with 16 bases spanning the gap. Germline V CDR1 and CDR2: LNHDA, SQIVND (reference sequence). This CDR3 region has 14 residues. This CDR3 reads CASSYGRGGYEQYF. DNA of the CDR3: TGTGCCAGTAGCTACGGCCGCGGTGGATACGAGCAGTACTTC. Combining the CDR3 with reference TRBV19 and TRBJ2-7 gives the whole variable domain DGGITQSPKYLFRKEGQNVTLSCEQNLNHDAMYWYRQDPGQGLRLIYYSQIVNDFQKGDIAEGYSVSREKKESFPLTVTSAQKNPTAFYLCASSYGRGGYEQYFGPGTRLTVT.